This TCR beta chain was sequenced during a study of T cells in Graves' hyperthyroidism and ophthalmopathy. Study information: Blood from the periphery was taken at initial diagnosis, before any treatment. Notes on the study in general: Ophthalmopathy onset followed model prediction by a median around six months.

Diagnostic assessment was based on clinical symptoms, serum thyroxine and TRAb, thyroid ultrasound and orbital computed tomography. PBMCs were obtained from over 8.5 ml fresh peripheral blood. This clonotype showed up many times. The antigen is undetermined. The V gene's germline CDR1 is SQVTM and CDR2 ANQGSEA. V lost 4 bases and J lost 3, with 7 bases in between. The CDR3 loop spans 11 amino acids. Researchers took RNA transcripts and amplified the TCR beta CDR3 regions from them. An initial round of RT-PCR targeting the TCR CDR3 relied on the HTBI primer set. Each CDR3 protein gets one entry after TCRdb re-called the multiplex PCR reads with MiXCR. The repertoire includes around 800,000 distinct CDR3 sequences, roughly 40% of them detected once, and around 9.3% sits in the top ten.

J is TRBJ2-7 and V is TRBV29-1, with D possibly TRBD1 on 5 matching bases. Sequencing input: blood. The sequence came from a man between 18 and 29 years old with Graves' hyperthyroidism. Here the CDR3 reads CSVGTNYEQYF. DNA of the CDR3: TGCAGCGTTGGGACAAACTACGAGCAGTACTTC.